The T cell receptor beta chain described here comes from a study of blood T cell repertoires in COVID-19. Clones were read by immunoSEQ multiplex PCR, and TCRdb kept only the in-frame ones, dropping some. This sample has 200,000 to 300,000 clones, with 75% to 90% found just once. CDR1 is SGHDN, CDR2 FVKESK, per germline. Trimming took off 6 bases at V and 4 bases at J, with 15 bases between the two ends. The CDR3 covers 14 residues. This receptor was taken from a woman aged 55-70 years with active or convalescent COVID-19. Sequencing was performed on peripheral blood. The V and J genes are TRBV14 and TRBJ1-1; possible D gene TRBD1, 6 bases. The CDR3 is CASSRGGLGTEAFF. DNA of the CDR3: TGTGCCAGCAGTCGGGGGGGGCTGGGCACTGAAGCTTTCTTT.